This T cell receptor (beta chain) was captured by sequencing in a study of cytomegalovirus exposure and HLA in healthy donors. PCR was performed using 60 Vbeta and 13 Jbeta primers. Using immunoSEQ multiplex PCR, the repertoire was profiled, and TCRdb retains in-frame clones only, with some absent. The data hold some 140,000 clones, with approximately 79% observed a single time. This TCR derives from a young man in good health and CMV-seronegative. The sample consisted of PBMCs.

The CDR3 DNA follows: TGTGCCAGCGCGGCGGTAGGGACAGTTAATTCACCCCTCCACTTT. Protein sequence: CASAAVGTVNSPLHF. J is TRBJ1-6 and V is TRBV9; 7 nucleotides align to TRBD1. Germline V gene sequence: CDR1 SGDLS, CDR2 YYNGEE. V shed 7 bases, J shed 6 bases, and the junction held 10 bases outside the gene matches. The CDR3 sequence is 15 residues long.